The 32 T cell receptor beta chains presented below share a single source sample, sequenced in a study of Ad26.COV2.S vaccination and SARS-CoV-2 variants. Generated by immunoSEQ multiplex PCR, the TCRdb table keeps only in-frame clones and is missing some. The table records some 190,000 clones, around nine tenths of them present only once. The sequencing here drew on peripheral blood, taken after recovery from COVID-19. These receptors were collected from a human donor who had recovered from COVID-19.

The CDR3 DNA sequence: TGCAGTGCTAGTGCAGGGCTAGGGGAGCAGTTCTTC. Translated: CSASAGLGEQFF. The chain recombines TRBV20-1 with TRBJ2-1; D possibly corresponds to TRBD1 (5 bases). The germline CDR1 and CDR2 sequences are DFQATT and SNEGSKA (reference sequence). This CDR3 comprises 12 residues. The V end was cut by 3 bases, the J end by 10 bases, with 13 bases between.

This sequence joins TRBV30 and TRBJ2-1; D remains unclear. The V end was cut by 3 bases, the J end by 0 bases, with 12 bases between. CDR3 length equals 15 residues. In germline, CDR1 is GTSNPN, CDR2 SVGIG (reference sequence). The CDR3 here is CAWSVGASSYNEQFF. The CDR3 bases are TGTGCCTGGAGCGTGGGTGCTAGCTCCTACAATGAGCAGTTCTTC.

The chain recombines TRBV6-5 with TRBJ1-2, with 7 bases identical to TRBD1. Germline V gene lookup returns CDR1 MNHEY and CDR2 SVGAGI. V was clipped by 7 bases and J by 5 bases; unmatched bases: 13. The CDR3 sequence is 15 residues long. The CDR3 DNA follows: TGTGCCAGCACTAGAGACCAGGGGGGTGGGTATGGCTACACCTTC. It codes for CASTRDQGGGYGYTF.

This chain uses TRBV19 with TRBJ1-6; a possible D gene is TRBD1 (6 bases). The germline V and J ends were trimmed by 6 bases and 6 bases, with 15 bases remaining between them. Germline-derived CDR1 and CDR2 are LNHDA and SQIVND (reference sequence). There are 15 residues in the CDR3. The CDR3 region has the DNA TGTGCCAGTAGAGACCCGGGACACATTAATTCACCCCTCCACTTT. It yields the protein CASRDPGHINSPLHF.

CDR3 sequence (DNA): TGTGCCAGCAGCTTATTAGTCGGGGGAGGTCCACAGCCCCAGCATTTT. Protein product: CASSLLVGGGPQPQHF. The chain is built from TRBV7-9 and TRBJ1-5; possibly TRBD1 for D (5 bases). This CDR3 is built from 16 residues. Germline V gives CDR1 SEHNR, CDR2 FQNEAQ (reference sequence). Trimming removed 2 bases from V and 7 bases from J, with 18 bases in between.

This clone has only one observation. CDR3 coding DNA: TGTGCCAGCACCTCGGGGGAAGGAAACACCATATATTTT. It encodes CASTSGEGNTIYF. This chain uses TRBV2 with TRBJ1-3; D might be TRBD1 (5 bases). The germline V gene has CDR1 SNHLY and CDR2 FYNNEI. This CDR3 spans 13 amino acids. V gave up 7 bases and J gave up 4 bases, with 11 bases separating them.

This rearrangement joins TRBV18 to TRBJ1-1, with TRBD1 identical over 7 bases. J gave up 5 bases and V 7 bases, and 7 bases lay outside the gene matches. The CDR3 covers 13 residues. The germline CDR1 and CDR2 sequences are KGHSH and LQKENI. This CDR3 reads CASWEGAKTEAFF. The CDR3 DNA reads TGTGCCAGCTGGGAGGGGGCAAAGACTGAAGCTTTCTTT.

This clone turned up a few times. The chain has TRBV2 and TRBJ1-2, with 8 nucleotides matching TRBD1. The ends lost 8 bases at V and 8 bases at J; junction bases unmatched: 22. From germline, CDR1 is SNHLY and CDR2 FYNNEI. The CDR3 length is 17 residues. The CDR3: CASGLDFGQGSEGGYTF. The CDR3 nucleotides read TGTGCCAGCGGCCTGGATTTCGGACAGGGCTCTGAGGGGGGCTACACCTTC.

The chain carries TRBV6-5 and TRBJ2-5; a weak D match, TRBD1 (6 bases). Trimming removed 5 bases from V and 4 bases from J, with 14 bases in between. Germline V lookup: CDR1 MNHEY, CDR2 SVGAGI. The CDR3 has 14 residues. The CDR3 loop reads CASSPTGPRETQYF. CDR3 sequence (DNA): TGTGCCAGCAGTCCAACAGGGCCCCGAGAGACCCAGTACTTC.

This chain joins TRBV7-3 and TRBJ2-7; 13 bases agree with TRBD2. The junction had 4 bases not matched to a gene; V was cut back by 4 bases and J by 7 bases. This CDR3 has 14 amino acids. CDR1 SGHTA and CDR2 FQGTGA come from the germline V gene. CDR3 nucleotides: TGTGCCAGCAGCTCGGGACTAGCGGGAAGGGAGCAGTACTTC. Translating it yields CASSSGLAGREQYF.

The chain couples TRBV7-8 to TRBJ1-2; no clear D. This CDR3 is 13 amino acids long. V was shortened by 2 bases and J by 7 bases, with 11 bases between the two germline ends. Germline lookup yields CDR1 SGHVS and CDR2 FQNEAQ. The CDR3 DNA follows: TGTGCCAGCAGCTTAAACAAGGGTTTTGGCTACACCTTC. Translation: CASSLNKGFGYTF.

In its sample, this clone was seen once. This rearrangement joins TRBV11-2 to TRBJ2-3, with D maybe TRBD2 (5 bases). Germline V gene sequence: CDR1 SGHAT, CDR2 FQNNGV. Trimming stripped 1 base from V and 1 base from J, with 12 bases between. This CDR3 contains 16 residues. CDR3 nucleotides: TGTGCCAGCAGCTTAGGAGCGGATTACCGCACAGATACGCAGTATTTT. It yields the protein CASSLGADYRTDTQYF.

The chain links TRBV6-1 to TRBJ1-1; perhaps TRBD1 as D (5 bases). V was pared by 1 base and J by 13 bases, with 16 bases between. The length of the CDR3 is 13 residues. From germline, CDR1 is MNHNS and CDR2 SASEGT. DNA of the CDR3: TGTGCCAGCAGTGAAGACAGGTCCTTAGTAAGTTTCTTT. It translates to CASSEDRSLVSFF.

This sequence joins TRBV11-1 and TRBJ2-1, with 7 bases matching TRBD1. CDR3 length equals 14 residues. From germline, CDR1 is SGHAT and CDR2 FQDESV (reference sequence). Germline trimming cut 5 bases from V and 3 bases from J; bases unmatched to any gene: 4. The CDR3 here is CASSHRGNYNEQFF. The CDR3 coding sequence is TGTGCCAGCAGCCACAGGGGTAACTACAATGAGCAGTTCTTC.

The CDR3 DNA follows: TGTGCCAGCAGCGTTCAAGGTGAGGCTTTCTTT. It translates to CASSVQGEAFF. The gene calls are TRBV14 and TRBJ1-1, with unresolved D. Germline V CDR1 and CDR2: SGHDN, FVKESK. CDR3 length: 11 residues. V was clipped by 5 bases and J by 11 bases, with 12 bases between them.

This rearrangement joins TRBV3-1 (or the pseudogene TRBV3-2) to TRBJ2-2, with D possibly being TRBD1 or TRBD2 (5 bases each). Trimming stripped 4 bases from V and 8 bases from J, with 5 bases between. The V gene's germline CDR1 is LGHDT and CDR2 YNNKEL (reference sequence). The CDR3 is 11 amino acids. CDR3 sequence reads: CASSRGGELFF. The DNA of the CDR3 is TGTGCCAGCAGCCGGGGGGGGGAGCTGTTTTTT.

The chain combines TRBV7-8 with TRBJ2-7, with no clear D. Looked up from germline, CDR1 is SGHVS and CDR2 is FQNEAQ. This CDR3 spans 12 amino acids. Trimming took off 4 bases at V and 4 bases at J, with 8 bases between the two ends. The CDR3 DNA reads TGTGCCAGCAGCTCATTCGTGTACGAGCAGTACTTC. This sequence encodes CASSSFVYEQYF. Full variable domain (missing parts from reference TRBV7-8 and TRBJ2-7): GAGVSQSPRYKVAKRGQDVALRCDPISGHVSLFWYQQALGQGPEFLTYFQNEAQLDKSGLPSDRFFAERPEGSVSTLKIQRTQQEDSAVYLCASSSFVYEQYFGPGTRLTVT.

The chain uses TRBV3-1 (or the pseudogene TRBV3-2) and TRBJ2-7; D perhaps matches TRBD2 (6 bases). V was trimmed by 1 base and J by 2 bases, leaving 9 bases between them. The CDR3 contains 14 residues. Germline V gene lookup returns CDR1 LGHDT and CDR2 YNNKEL (reference sequence). This CDR3 reads CASSQGGGAYEQYF. CDR3 bases: TGTGCCAGCAGCCAAGGGGGCGGGGCCTACGAGCAGTACTTC.

The chain employs TRBV10-3 and TRBJ1-2; possibly TRBD1 for D (5 bases). This CDR3 is 14 amino acids long. Trimming took off 11 bases at V and 4 bases at J, with 20 bases between the two ends. Looked up from germline, CDR1 is ENHRY and CDR2 is SYGVKD. Here the CDR3 reads CAVKGDHPSYGYTF. Written as DNA, the CDR3 is TGTGCCGTCAAAGGGGACCACCCTAGCTATGGCTACACCTTC.

The DNA of the CDR3 is TGCAGTGCCAGTATTTCGATTCTGGGCACTGAAGCTTTCTTT. Encoded protein: CSASISILGTEAFF. This rearrangement joins TRBV20-1 to TRBJ1-1; D is ambiguous. V lost 6 bases and J lost 4, with 18 bases in between. CDR1 and CDR2 (germline): DFQATT, SNEGSKA (reference sequence). This CDR3 contains 14 residues.

This rearrangement joins TRBV6-8 to TRBJ2-2; 7 bases agree with TRBD1. The CDR3 extends over 16 amino acids. CDR1 MNHGY and CDR2 SAAAGT come from the germline V gene. The V gene end was trimmed by 6 bases and the J gene end by 3 bases; junction bases not matched to a gene: 10. The CDR3 spells CASSKRGQVDTGELFF. In DNA, the CDR3 is TGTGCCAGCAGCAAGAGGGGGCAGGTTGACACCGGGGAGCTGTTTTTT.

This clone came up once. This chain connects TRBV19 to TRBJ2-7; a weak D match, TRBD1 (6 bases). Trimming took off 3 bases at V and 0 bases at J, with 9 bases between the two ends. Germline values: CDR1 LNHDA, CDR2 SQIVND (reference sequence). The CDR3 sequence is 14 residues long. The CDR3 protein is CASSMRDNSYEQYF. As DNA, the CDR3 is TGTGCCAGTAGTATGAGGGACAACTCCTACGAGCAGTACTTC.

The CDR3 DNA sequence: TGTGCCAGTAGCCCTCGTACCGCAGGGACAGGGATTAACGAGCAGTACTTC. As protein: CASSPRTAGTGINEQYF. V and J are TRBV28 and TRBJ2-7; 9 positions match TRBD1. V gave up 9 bases and J gave up 5 bases; unmatched junction bases: 20. CDR1 is MDHEN, CDR2 SYDVKM, per germline. The CDR3 consists of 17 residues.

The J gene is TRBJ2-7, the V gene TRBV29-1; the D gene could be TRBD1 or TRBD2 (6 bases each). Trimming took 3 bases from V and 3 from J, leaving 9 bases between them. There are 12 residues in the CDR3. Germline values: CDR1 SQVTM, CDR2 ANQGSEA. The DNA for the CDR3 is TGCAGCGTTGACAAGGGGGGCTACGAGCAGTACTTC. Protein: CSVDKGGYEQYF.

The chain links TRBV4-2 to TRBJ2-2; perhaps TRBD1 as D (5 bases). Germline V gene lookup returns CDR1 LGHNA and CDR2 YNFKEQ. This CDR3 region has 16 residues. Trimming cost V 0 bases and J 5 bases, with 13 bases left between them. Here the CDR3 DNA reads TGTGCCAGCAGCCAAGATCAGGGCGGCAGTACCGGGGAGCTGTTTTTT. It codes for CASSQDQGGSTGELFF.

CDR3 in DNA: TGTGCCAGCAGCCCTTTGTCGACGGGGAACGGCTACACCTTC. It encodes CASSPLSTGNGYTF. The gene calls are TRBV7-3 and TRBJ1-2; D is uncertain. The ends were cut back, 5 bases at V and 8 bases at J, with 18 bases in the middle. Germline CDR1 and CDR2: SGHTA and FQGTGA. This CDR3 spans 14 amino acids.

The rearrangement links TRBV10-1 to TRBJ2-5; 9 positions agree with TRBD1. The CDR3 runs to 15 residues. After removal of 6 bases from V and 4 bases from J, the junction contained 9 bases not matched to a gene. Germline values: CDR1 WNHNN, CDR2 SYGVQD (reference sequence). CDR3 coding DNA: TGCGCCAGCAGCTACCCACAGGGGGCGTTAGAGACCCAGTACTTC. It specifies CASSYPQGALETQYF.

This chain links TRBV29-1 with TRBJ2-1; 10 nucleotides align to TRBD2. The germline V gene has CDR1 SQVTM and CDR2 ANQGSEA. Trimming cost V 1 base and J 5 bases; bases outside gene matches: 5. The CDR3 consists of 15 residues. The CDR3 reads CSVEVSGGLDNEQFF. The CDR3 nucleotides read TGCAGCGTTGAAGTTAGCGGGGGGCTCGACAATGAGCAGTTCTTC.

A note on this clone: At one of its ends the junction is not consistent with the germline gene, which may arise from a read error. V is TRBV19 and J is TRBJ1-1, with D maybe TRBD1 (5 bases). This CDR3 has 14 amino acids. Germline V CDR1 and CDR2: LNHDA, SQIVND (reference sequence). Here the CDR3 DNA reads TGTGCCAGTAGTGGGGACCCGAGGAACGCTGAAGCTTTCTTT. The encoded protein is CASSGDPRNAEAFF. Full variable domain (missing parts from reference TRBV19 and TRBJ1-1): DGGITQSPKYLFRKEGQNVTLSCEQNLNHDAMYWYRQDPGQGLRLIYYSQIVNDFQKGDIAEGYSVSREKKESFPLTVTSAQKNPTAFYLCASSGDPRNAEAFFGQGTRLTVV.

This chain uses TRBV6-5 with TRBJ1-2; 7 nucleotides align to TRBD1. From germline, CDR1 is MNHEY and CDR2 SVGAGI. The CDR3 length is 12 residues. V was clipped by 6 bases and J by 7 bases; unmatched bases: 5. CDR3 in amino acids: CASRRQGGGYTF. CDR3 bases: TGTGCCAGCAGGCGGCAGGGGGGTGGCTACACCTTC.

A single count supports this clone. The chain is built from TRBV15 and TRBJ2-7, with 7 bases lining up with TRBD2. Germline V CDR1 and CDR2: LNHNV, YYDKDF (reference sequence). V was pared by 1 base and J by 2 bases, with 5 bases of the junction left unmatched. This CDR3 is built from 15 residues. CDR3 bases: TGTGCCACCAGCAGAGCGCTAGCGGATGCCTACGAGCAGTACTTC. Translation: CATSRALADAYEQYF.

The V call is TRBV25-1, the J call TRBJ1-6, with D perhaps TRBD1 (6 bases). Trimming shortened V by 9 bases and J by 8 bases, and 17 bases separated the two germline ends. This CDR3 has 14 residues. Looked up from germline, CDR1 is MGHDK and CDR2 is SYGVNS. CDR3 loop: CASGGGIWDSPLHF. DNA for the CDR3: TGTGCCAGTGGGGGCGGGATTTGGGATTCACCCCTCCACTTT.